This T cell receptor beta chain was captured in a study of identical twins (dated by TCRdb to 2016 to 2017). Looking at the study overall: TCR alpha and beta repertoires from monozygotic twins, unrelated adults of various ages and cord blood were deep-sequenced to test whether fetal clonotypes persist. To rule out contamination, replicate twin experiments were performed at different times with different library preparation protocols. General study outcomes and caveats: In beta out-of-frame sequences, excess twin sharing was weaker, because having fewer shared sequences lowered the signal-to-noise ratio. Out-of-frame TCR alpha sequences shared between twins showed an excess of low generation-probability sequences compared with coincidental sharing between unrelated individuals. Abundant cord blood beta clonotypes carried fewer insertions; young adult naive repertoires showed a weaker similar trend, while memory repertoires showed none. Because the same donors could not be followed over many years, conclusions were based on cross-sectional statistical analysis. Invariant T cells such as MAIT and iNKT could partly confound zero-insertion analyses, although diverse VJ usage argued against such confounding for most clonotypes. Out-of-frame TCR alpha sharing in monozygotic twins was systematically underestimated by recombination models, whereas sharing between unrelated individuals was in agreement with the recombination models.

Only healthy Caucasian donors were included. The study also sequenced three unrelated non-twin adults: a male aged 18 to 30, a male aged 50 to 60 and a female aged 50 to 60. Miltenyi CD45RO+ enrichment and human naive T-cell isolation kits were used to isolate memory (CD45RO+) and naive T cells from PBMC. Ten or more counts support this clonotype. It lacks a known antigen. One base away there is no much larger clone; base qualities are not given. V loses 3 bases of germline sequence and J loses 4 bases, and the interval between the two ends is 9 bases. Including the terminal cysteine and phenylalanine, the CDR3 comprises 13 residues. Only the CDR3 DNA stays, 39 bases, in frame from base 1. The germline V gene sets CDR1 to LGHNA and CDR2 to YSLEER. Library prep was done by 5' RACE. Instrument used: Illumina HiSeq 2000. Template switching added a universal primer binding site, and the final cDNA carried a unique molecular identifier that allowed TCR cDNA molecules to be counted accurately. First-strand cDNA for TCR alpha and beta chains was synthesized from specific primers in the conserved constant-segment region. Each cDNA library was double barcoded, with a SMART-Mk sample barcode plus Illumina barcodes, to control for contamination. TruSeq adapter sequences along with Illumina sample barcodes were introduced in two successive PCR steps. TCR alpha and beta cDNA libraries were sequenced on the Illumina HiSeq platform with custom primers. Per the authors' processing: MiGEC was used to process raw reads and extract unique molecular identifiers, and MiXCR was used to find CDR3 positions. Recombination models were inferred per individual with the repgenHMM and IGoR tools using an EM algorithm. The tcR package in R was used for shared clonotype analysis, with sharing normalized by the product of cloneset sizes. To study raw recombination free of thymic and clonal selection effects, out-of-frame nonproductive sequences were analyzed. The public reads were reanalyzed by TCRdb: fastp trimming at Q25, MiXCR alignment, in-frame beta chains only. Entries are consolidated by CDR3 protein sequence, retaining the most common genes and DNA. The V and J calls reflect TCRdb's pipeline rather than the authors' work. Across this sample there are 350,000 to 450,000 distinct CDR3 sequences, with about 18% seen only once. The ten largest clones add up to approximately 12% of the sample.

The sequence came from a man in his fifties in good health. The sequenced material came from naive T cells sorted from blood. The sample's cell subset or site label is to be understood as: cells isolated with a human naive T-cell isolation kit. The V and J segments used are TRBV4-3 and TRBJ1-2, and the D gene may be TRBD1, 6 bases matching. The nucleotide sequence reads TGCGCCAGCAGCCAGATGACAGGCTATGGCTACACCTTC. Its protein product is CASSQMTGYGYTF.